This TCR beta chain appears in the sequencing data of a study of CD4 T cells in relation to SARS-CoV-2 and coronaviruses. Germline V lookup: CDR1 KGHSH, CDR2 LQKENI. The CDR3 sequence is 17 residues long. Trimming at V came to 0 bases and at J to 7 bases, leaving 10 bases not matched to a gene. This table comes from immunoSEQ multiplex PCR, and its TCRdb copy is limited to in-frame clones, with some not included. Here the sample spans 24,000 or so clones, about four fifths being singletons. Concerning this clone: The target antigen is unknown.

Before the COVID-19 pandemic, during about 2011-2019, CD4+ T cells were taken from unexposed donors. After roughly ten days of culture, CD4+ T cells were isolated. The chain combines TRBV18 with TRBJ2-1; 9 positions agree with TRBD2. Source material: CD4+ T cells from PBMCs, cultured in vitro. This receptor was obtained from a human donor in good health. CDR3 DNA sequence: TGTGCCAGCTCACCACCGAGGGTAGCGGGAGTGAGGAATGAGCAGTTCTTC. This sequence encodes CASSPPRVAGVRNEQFF.